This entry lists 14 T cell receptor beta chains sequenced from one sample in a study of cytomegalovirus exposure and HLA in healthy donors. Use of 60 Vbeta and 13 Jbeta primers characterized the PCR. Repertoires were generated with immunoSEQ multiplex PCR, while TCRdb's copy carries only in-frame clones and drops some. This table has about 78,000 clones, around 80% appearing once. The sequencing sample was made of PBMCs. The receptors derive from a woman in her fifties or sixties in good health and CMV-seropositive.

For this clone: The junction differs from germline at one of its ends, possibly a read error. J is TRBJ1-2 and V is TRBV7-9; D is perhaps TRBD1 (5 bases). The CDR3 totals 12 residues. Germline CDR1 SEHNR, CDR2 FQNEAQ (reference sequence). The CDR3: CSSSLAGGGYTF. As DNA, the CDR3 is TGTTCCAGCAGCTTAGCGGGGGGTGGCTACACCTTC.

The CDR3 DNA reads as TGTGCCAGCAGCGCGTCCCAAGAGACCCAGTACTTC. Translated, it gives CASSASQETQYF. V and J are TRBV7-6 and TRBJ2-5; the D is unclear. Germline V gene lookup returns CDR1 SGHVS and CDR2 FNYEAQ. The CDR3 spans 12 residues. V gave up 5 bases and J gave up 1 base, with 5 bases separating them.

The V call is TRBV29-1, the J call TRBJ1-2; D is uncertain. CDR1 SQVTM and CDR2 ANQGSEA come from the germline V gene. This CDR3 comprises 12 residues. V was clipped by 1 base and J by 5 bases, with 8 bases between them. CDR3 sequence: CSVEAVEYGYTF. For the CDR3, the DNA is TGCAGCGTTGAAGCCGTGGAGTATGGCTACACCTTC.

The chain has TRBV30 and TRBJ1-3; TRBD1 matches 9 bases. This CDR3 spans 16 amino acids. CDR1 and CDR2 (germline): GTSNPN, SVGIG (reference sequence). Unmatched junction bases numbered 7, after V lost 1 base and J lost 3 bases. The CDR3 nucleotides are TGTGCCTGGAGTGAAACAGGGGGCGCGGGTGGAAACACCATATATTTT. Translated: CAWSETGGAGGNTIYF.

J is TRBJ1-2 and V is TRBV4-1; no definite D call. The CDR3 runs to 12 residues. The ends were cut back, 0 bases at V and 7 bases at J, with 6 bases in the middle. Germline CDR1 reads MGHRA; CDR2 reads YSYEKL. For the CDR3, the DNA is TGCGCCAGCAGCCAAGACTGGGCTGGCTACACCTTC. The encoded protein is CASSQDWAGYTF.

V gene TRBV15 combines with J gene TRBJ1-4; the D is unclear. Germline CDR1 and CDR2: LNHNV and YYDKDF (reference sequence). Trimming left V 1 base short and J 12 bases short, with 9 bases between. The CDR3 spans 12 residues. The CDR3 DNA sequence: TGTGCCACCAGCAGAGCGGAGGGTGAACTGTTTTTT. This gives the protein CATSRAEGELFF.

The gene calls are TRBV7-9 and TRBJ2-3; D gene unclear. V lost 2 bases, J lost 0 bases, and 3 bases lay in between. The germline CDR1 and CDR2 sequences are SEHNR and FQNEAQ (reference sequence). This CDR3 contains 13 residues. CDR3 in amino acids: CASSLLSTDTQYF. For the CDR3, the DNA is TGTGCCAGCAGCTTACTGAGCACAGATACGCAGTATTTT.

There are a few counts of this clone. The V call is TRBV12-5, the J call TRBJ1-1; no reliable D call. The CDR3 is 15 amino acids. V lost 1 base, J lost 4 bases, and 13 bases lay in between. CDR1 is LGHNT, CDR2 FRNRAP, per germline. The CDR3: CASGLAQGRATEAFF. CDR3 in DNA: TGTGCTAGTGGTTTGGCCCAAGGGAGGGCCACTGAAGCTTTCTTT.

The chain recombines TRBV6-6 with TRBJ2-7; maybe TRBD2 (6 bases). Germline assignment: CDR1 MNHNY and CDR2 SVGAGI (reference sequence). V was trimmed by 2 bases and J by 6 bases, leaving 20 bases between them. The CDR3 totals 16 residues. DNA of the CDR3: TGTGCCAGCAGTTACGGCGGCCCCGGGAGTCGGGGCGAGCAGTACGTC. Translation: CASSYGGPGSRGEQYV.

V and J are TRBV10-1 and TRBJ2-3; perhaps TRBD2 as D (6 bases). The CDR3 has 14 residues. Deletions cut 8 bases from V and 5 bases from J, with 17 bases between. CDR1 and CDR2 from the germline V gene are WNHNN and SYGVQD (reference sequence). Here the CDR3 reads CASARDSSKDTQYF. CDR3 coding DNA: TGCGCCAGCGCTCGGGACTCCTCTAAAGATACGCAGTATTTT.

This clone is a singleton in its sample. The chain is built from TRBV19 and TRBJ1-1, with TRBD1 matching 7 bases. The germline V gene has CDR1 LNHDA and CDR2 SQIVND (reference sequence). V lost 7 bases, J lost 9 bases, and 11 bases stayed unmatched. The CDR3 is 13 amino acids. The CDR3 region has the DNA TGTGCCAGTAAGCCCTTGACAGGGATGAAAGCTTTCTTT. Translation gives CASKPLTGMKAFF.

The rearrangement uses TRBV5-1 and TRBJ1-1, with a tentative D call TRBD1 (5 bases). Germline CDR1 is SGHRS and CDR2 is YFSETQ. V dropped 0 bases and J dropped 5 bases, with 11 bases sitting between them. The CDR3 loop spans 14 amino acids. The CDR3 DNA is TGCGCCAGCAGCTTGGCTATGGGGGGAACTGAAGCTTTCTTT. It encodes CASSLAMGGTEAFF.

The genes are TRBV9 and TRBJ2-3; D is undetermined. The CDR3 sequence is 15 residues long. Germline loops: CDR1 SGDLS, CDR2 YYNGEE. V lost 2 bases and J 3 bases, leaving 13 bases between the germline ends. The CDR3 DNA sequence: TGTGCCAGCAGCGTGGCTCCCTCTTTTACAGATACGCAGTATTTT. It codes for CASSVAPSFTDTQYF.

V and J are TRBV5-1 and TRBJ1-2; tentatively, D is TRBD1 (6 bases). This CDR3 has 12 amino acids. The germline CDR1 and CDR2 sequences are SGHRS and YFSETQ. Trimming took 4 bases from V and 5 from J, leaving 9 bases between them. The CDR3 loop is CASSPGDYGYTF. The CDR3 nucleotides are TGCGCCAGCAGCCCAGGGGATTATGGCTACACCTTC.